This TCR beta chain was recovered during a study of blood T cell repertoires in COVID-19. In the study overall: Sites in the United States, Italy and Spain provided acute and convalescent COVID-19 samples. From T cells, B-cell-depleted T cells, or PBMCs came the material, which was cDNA or gDNA.

Original processing notes: Reference gene primer amplification in the assay estimated nucleated cell counts. Assay used: immunoSEQ multiplex PCR; TCRdb lists only in-frame clones, some missing. The V and J calls and clone size come from that table; D and trimming were worked out from the DNA. The sample lists tens of thousands of clones; roughly 84% were seen once. This CDR3 is 13 amino acids long. Germline loops: CDR1 ENHRY, CDR2 SYGVKD. The V gene end was trimmed by 2 bases and the J gene end by 4 bases; junction bases not matched to a gene: 2. This clonotype was obtained from a human donor in a cohort sampled during active COVID-19. Material: peripheral blood. The chain carries TRBV10-3 and TRBJ2-7; 7 bases agree with TRBD1. In DNA form, the CDR3 reads TGTGCCATCAGTGAGGGCAGGGGGTACGAGCAGTACTTC. Protein sequence: CAISEGRGYEQYF.